The clone carrying this T cell receptor (beta chain) showed up just once. Antigen: not known. A single base separates this from a much larger clone, so it may be a read error. These data belong to a study of T cell repertoires in cytomegalovirus infection. In the study overall: Through public TCR beta signatures, both CMV infection and matching HLA type were indicated.

TCRdb passed the reads through MiXCR, listing each CDR3 protein once. This table has 500,000 to 600,000 distinct CDR3 sequences, 15% to 20% appearing once. This CDR3 spans 15 amino acids. The germline CDR1 and CDR2 sequences are SGHTA and FQGTGA. Whole-study findings and limits: The ex vivo response showed dominance by HLA-C-restricted CMV-specific TCR beta clonotypes. The cumulative frequency of public TCR beta families identified carriers of CMV plus the relevant HLA.

The specimen was CD8+ T cells from PBMCs. The receptor's source is a human donor in good health (CMV status not recorded). Some clones in this sample may be carry-over from other donors' samples. This chain joins TRBV7-3 and TRBJ2-1; D is unclear. CDR3 sequence reads: CASSPGRPPYNEQLF. CDR3 nucleotides: TGTGCCAGCAGTCCAGGCCGGCCCCCCTACAATGAGCAGCTCTTC.